Listed below are T cell receptor beta chains from one sample, sequenced in a study of blood T cell repertoires in COVID-19. TCRdb keeps only in-frame clones here, not all; method: immunoSEQ multiplex PCR. The sample holds roughly 120,000 clones, around nine tenths seen once. Sequences were obtained from peripheral blood. The source is a man aged 55-75 years with COVID-19, enrolled during active disease. CDR3s leave out the opening cysteine and the closing phenylalanine or tryptophan.

v_call	j_call	cdr3_aa
TRBV21-1	TRBJ1-2	ASNEGGGYT
TRBV29-1	TRBJ2-1	SVEDGLNNEQF
TRBV24-1	TRBJ1-5	ATSETGGGQPQH
TRBV28	TRBJ2-2	ASRNTGFSGELF
TRBV3-1/TRBV3-2	TRBJ2-3	ASSLLTQDTQY
TRBV6-5	TRBJ1-5	ASSRGTGGSQPQH
TRBV29-1	TRBJ1-1	SVQKAGGQLNTEAF
TRBV6-1	TRBJ2-2	ASSGAPGLVTGELF
TRBV6-4	TRBJ2-1	ASSDGLAGVNEQF
TRBV2	TRBJ1-4	ASTKDRATNEKLF
TRBV5-1	TRBJ2-7	ASSQASGSEQY
TRBV6-6	TRBJ2-2	ASSYRGPDTGELF
TRBV11-2	TRBJ2-7	ASSLVRTSYEQY
TRBV7-9	TRBJ1-3	ATGQGLGSGNTIY
TRBV27	TRBJ1-1	ASSLNRETEAF
TRBV30	TRBJ1-3	AFDRVDGNTIY
TRBV24-1	TRBJ2-1	ATSDAARDSPYNEQF
TRBV7-9	TRBJ2-7	ASSLTGTGPNEQY
TRBV2	TRBJ1-1	ATLARAGGTEAF
TRBV7-8	TRBJ1-1	ASSPQANTEAF
TRBV5-4	TRBJ1-2	ASSLGLTGQGNGYT
TRBV5-1	TRBJ1-2	ASSQTLTGAGGYT
TRBV5-5	TRBJ1-6	ASSLAGGQVYSPLH
TRBV15	TRBJ2-5	ATSRTTSGRAWETQY
TRBV12-5	TRBJ1-1	ASGLTGNTEAF
TRBV7-9	TRBJ1-1	ASSSRAGTGASMNTEAF
TRBV14	TRBJ1-2	ASSQGDRAYGYT
TRBV7-2	TRBJ2-3	ASSIGLAGGPDTQY
TRBV7-2	TRBJ2-1	ASSLDRDYNEQF
TRBV14	TRBJ2-3	ASSQQQGRTDTQY
TRBV13	TRBJ2-2	ASRRRESGGELF
TRBV24-1	TRBJ2-6	ATSSLDRVSGANVLT
TRBV3-1/TRBV3-2	TRBJ2-7	ASSQDLAGGEDEQY
TRBV4-2	TRBJ1-2	ASSHESRGSWGYT
TRBV6-2/TRBV6-3	TRBJ2-2	ASSYPFLGELF
TRBV14	TRBJ1-3	ASSQVGGTGNTIY
TRBV5-6	TRBJ1-2	ASSPAGQGERGYT
TRBV4-1	TRBJ1-6	ASSQGAGESSYNSPLH
TRBV5-1	TRBJ2-5	ASSLPGTGGETQY
TRBV19	TRBJ2-2	ASSMKTTGELF
TRBV28	TRBJ2-7	ASSFPGTSGSNIRVYEQY
TRBV11-3	TRBJ1-1	ASSLFVGDTEAF
TRBV5-1	TRBJ2-7	ASRGGEAYYEQY
TRBV27	TRBJ2-7	ASSLKTSGSFYEQY
TRBV19	TRBJ2-7	ASSIGLAYEQY
TRBV7-2	TRBJ2-3	ASSSGTSTDTQY
TRBV19	TRBJ2-7	ASSMTGGEQY
TRBV6-2/TRBV6-3	TRBJ1-2	ASSYRGQLYGYT
TRBV10-3	TRBJ2-2	AISGAGLAGGSNTGELF
TRBV7-6	TRBJ2-7	ASSLFPRAGGSYEQY
TRBV19	TRBJ2-7	ASSAGYYEQY
TRBV7-3	TRBJ2-1	ASSLESGRAEEF
TRBV30	TRBJ1-1	AWESRVYTEAF
TRBV20-1	TRBJ1-1	SASSRADVNTEAF
TRBV15	TRBJ1-2	ATSRAQGASNYGYT
TRBV7-9	TRBJ2-2	ASSTSGRRAGELF
TRBV19	TRBJ1-1	ASSMAVDSGFGTEAF
TRBV5-1	TRBJ2-5	ASSLRLDSLQETQY
TRBV28	TRBJ1-5	AMGTATSNQPQH